Each of the 28 T cell receptor beta chains below was sequenced from the same sample in a study of blood T cells in healthy people across ages. It was with a sample-barcoded 5' primer and a J-beta primer mix that a second PCR of roughly 6 to 12 cycles was run. In TCRdb, the 5' RACE reads were re-called with MiXCR into one record per CDR3 protein. The sample contains more than 700,000 distinct CDR3 sequences, around 45% of which appear only once. Material for sequencing was blood. Receptors were obtained from a man older than 75 in good health.

V usage is TRBV2 and J usage is TRBJ1-5; the D gene is possibly TRBD1 (5 bases). The CDR3 is 13 residues long. Trimming stripped 10 bases from V and 0 bases from J, with 10 bases between. CDR1 is SNHLY and CDR2 is FYNNEI in the germline V gene. Here the CDR3 reads CATTGGSNQPQHF. In DNA, the CDR3 is TGTGCCACCACCGGGGGTAGCAATCAGCCCCAGCATTTT.

This clonotype showed up just a few times. The rearrangement joins TRBV29-1 to TRBJ2-5, with D possibly called TRBD1 or TRBD2 (5 bases each). Germline V gene data show CDR1 as SQVTM and CDR2 as ANQGSEA. The CDR3 contains 14 residues. The ends were cut back, 3 bases at V and 5 bases at J, with 16 bases in the middle. The CDR3: CSVETVEDFETQYF. The CDR3 DNA follows: TGCAGCGTTGAGACAGTGGAGGATTTTGAGACCCAGTACTTC.

This chain links TRBV12-3 or TRBV12-4 with TRBJ2-1, with 7 bases aligning to TRBD2. CDR3 length: 16 amino acids. J gave up 5 bases and V 1 base, and 8 bases lay outside the gene matches. CDR3 bases: TGTGCCAGCAGTTTAGTGGCGGGAGCGGTAAACAATGAGCAGTTCTTC. It is translated as CASSLVAGAVNNEQFF.

Points on this clonotype: A junction boundary mismatches the germline segment, possibly from a read error. Written as DNA, the CDR3 is TGTGCCAGCAGTTACTCTGGGACTAGCGGGAGGGCCATGCCGTTCTTC. This encodes CASSYSGTSGRAMPFF. The J gene is TRBJ2-5, the V gene TRBV6-2 or TRBV6-3, with 16 bases lining up with TRBD2. Germline V gene lookup returns CDR1 MNHEY and CDR2 SVGEGT. The CDR3 sequence is 16 residues long.

The gene calls are TRBV27 and TRBJ2-1; D gene uncertain. Trimming stripped 3 bases from V and 0 bases from J, with 18 bases between. Germline V gene sequence: CDR1 MNHEY, CDR2 SMNVEV (reference sequence). The CDR3 has 18 amino acids. The CDR3 here is CASSFFAFQANSYNEQFF. The CDR3 bases are TGTGCCAGCAGTTTCTTCGCCTTTCAGGCCAACTCCTACAATGAGCAGTTCTTC.

The table lists this clonotype with a few counts. The chain employs TRBV25-1 and TRBJ2-3, with 10 bases identical to TRBD2. The CDR3 runs 18 residues. Germline V gene sequence: CDR1 MGHDK, CDR2 SYGVNS. The V gene end was trimmed by 1 base and the J gene end by 0 bases; junction bases not matched to a gene: 7. The CDR3 DNA reads as TGTGCCAGCAGTGAATGGACTAGCGGAATCACTAGCACAGATACGCAGTATTTT. Translating it yields CASSEWTSGITSTDTQYF.

The chain joins TRBV7-8 to TRBJ2-1, with D possibly TRBD2 on 6 matching bases. This CDR3 is 17 amino acids long. The germline V gene has CDR1 SGHVS and CDR2 FQNEAQ. The V and J ends lost 1 base and 0 bases respectively, with 13 bases between them. As DNA, the CDR3 is TGTGCCAGCAGCTTAGAGGGTAGCGGCCGCTCCTACAATGAGCAGTTCTTC. Translated: CASSLEGSGRSYNEQFF.

This clonotype occurred once. This rearrangement joins TRBV18 to TRBJ1-6; D gene uncertain. This CDR3 comprises 12 residues. The germline V gene encodes CDR1 KGHSH and CDR2 LQKENI. V was trimmed by 3 bases and J by 10 bases, leaving 7 bases between them. The CDR3 loop reads CASSPRRSPLHF. CDR3 DNA sequence: TGTGCCAGCTCACCCCGGCGGTCACCCCTCCACTTT.

The rearrangement joins TRBV11-1 to TRBJ2-7; D not certain. The germline V gene has CDR1 SGHAT and CDR2 FQDESV (reference sequence). The CDR3 extends over 11 amino acids. V lost 6 bases to trimming and J lost 7 bases, with 10 bases between them. The CDR3 DNA reads as TGTGCCAGCAGTTCGATGTTGGAGCAGTACTTC. Amino acids: CASSSMLEQYF.

This clonotype was seen only a few times. The chain combines TRBV20-1 with TRBJ2-1; D possibly corresponds to TRBD1 (7 bases). This CDR3 has 16 residues. Trimming pared 3 bases from V and 4 bases from J, leaving 19 bases between. Germline CDR1 reads DFQATT; CDR2 reads SNEGSKA (reference sequence). CDR3 DNA: TGCAGTGCTAGGAACCGCCAGGGGGGTCGATACAATGAGCAGTTCTTC. Protein product: CSARNRQGGRYNEQFF.

Worth noting for this clonotype: This could be a read error, since a much larger clone is one nucleotide away. This chain joins TRBV27 and TRBJ2-7; no clear D gene. The V end lost 10 bases, the J end lost 7 bases, and 14 bases lay between the germline ends. Germline assignment: CDR1 MNHEY and CDR2 SMNVEV (reference sequence). The CDR3 covers 11 residues. The CDR3 DNA is TGTGCCACAATCACCCGGAATGAGCAGTACTTC. Protein: CATITRNEQYF.

This clonotype was counted a few times. V and J are TRBV12-3 or TRBV12-4 and TRBJ1-1; 8 bases are a match to TRBD1. The CDR3 spans 12 residues. Trimming cost V 3 bases and J 7 bases; bases outside gene matches: 1. CDR3 sequence (DNA): TGTGCCAGCAGTTTGGGGACAGGTGAAGCTTTCTTT. Protein product: CASSLGTGEAFF.

This rearrangement joins TRBV29-1 to TRBJ2-7, with TRBD1 matching over 10 bases. The CDR3 is 14 residues long. The V and J ends lost 6 bases and 4 bases, in that order; junction bases with no gene match: 9. The germline V gene has CDR1 SQVTM and CDR2 ANQGSEA. The DNA of the CDR3 is TGCAGCGTCGTTACCGGGACAGGGGAGTACGAGCAGTACTTC. Protein product: CSVVTGTGEYEQYF.

The chain links TRBV28 to TRBJ1-2; D not certain. V was cut by 5 bases and J by 1 base, with 17 bases left in between. In germline, CDR1 is MDHEN, CDR2 SYDVKM. This CDR3 is 16 amino acids long. The CDR3 is CASSGEGTEINYGYTF. The DNA for the CDR3 is TGTGCCAGCAGTGGGGAAGGTACAGAAATTAACTATGGCTACACCTTC.

This rearrangement joins TRBV19 to TRBJ1-1; D is unresolved. Trimming took off 9 bases at V and 1 base at J, with 24 bases between the two ends. CDR1 and CDR2 (germline): LNHDA, SQIVND (reference sequence). The CDR3 consists of 17 residues. Here the CDR3 DNA reads TGTGCCAGCACCTCGGACTCGGCCCCGCGGGGGAACACTGAAGCTTTCTTT. Amino acid sequence: CASTSDSAPRGNTEAFF.

This clonotype was found once. The rearrangement joins TRBV7-2 to TRBJ2-2, with TRBD1 identical over 7 bases. The germline gives CDR1 SGHTA, CDR2 FQGNSA. V was pared by 5 bases and J by 4 bases, with 10 bases of the junction left unmatched. The CDR3 sequence is 16 residues long. In DNA form, the CDR3 reads TGTGCCAGCAGCCGTAGCCAGGGGGACGGCACCGGGGAGCTGTTTTTT. Encoded protein: CASSRSQGDGTGELFF.

This clonotype was picked up one time. The V and J genes are TRBV6-5 and TRBJ2-3, with 12 bases identical to TRBD2. CDR1 is MNHEY and CDR2 is SVGAGI in the germline V gene. The CDR3 covers 16 residues. Unmatched junction bases numbered 6, after V lost 4 bases and J lost 4 bases. The CDR3 DNA sequence: TGTGCCAGCAGTTTGAGGACTAGCGGGGTAGCAGATACGCAGTATTTT. It codes for CASSLRTSGVADTQYF.

This chain joins TRBV20-1 and TRBJ2-5; D possibly corresponds to TRBD2 (7 bases). Germline CDR1 reads DFQATT; CDR2 reads SNEGSKA (reference sequence). The CDR3 is 13 amino acids. V lost 5 bases, J lost 5 bases, and 15 bases lay in between. The CDR3 coding sequence is TGCAGTGCTCAGGCGGGGGCTGTTGAGACCCAGTACTTC. The encoded protein is CSAQAGAVETQYF.

The chain has TRBV29-1 and TRBJ2-7, with 9 bases lining up with TRBD1. This CDR3 has 12 amino acids. J gave up 5 bases and V 6 bases, and 5 bases lay outside the gene matches. The germline V gene has CDR1 SQVTM and CDR2 ANQGSEA. The CDR3 protein is CSVQRDRDEQYF. The DNA for the CDR3 is TGCAGCGTCCAAAGGGACAGGGACGAGCAGTACTTC.

The sample holds a few counts of this clonotype. This chain joins TRBV12-3 or TRBV12-4 and TRBJ2-3, with D perhaps TRBD2 (6 bases). CDR3 size: 17 residues. V was clipped by 1 base and J by 0 bases, with 14 bases between them. Here the CDR3 DNA reads TGTGCCAGCAGTTTAGAAGGGACGGCGGGAAGCACAGATACGCAGTATTTT. Its protein is CASSLEGTAGSTDTQYF.

In this sample, this clonotype turned up many times. The CDR3 reads CSVEPEQFF. Written as DNA, the CDR3 is TGCAGCGTTGAACCTGAGCAGTTCTTC. This chain connects TRBV29-1 to TRBJ2-1, with D unresolved. Germline-derived CDR1 and CDR2 are SQVTM and ANQGSEA. V was pared by 2 bases and J by 9 bases, with 2 bases between. The CDR3 length is 9 residues.

The chain employs TRBV5-1 and TRBJ2-3, with D maybe TRBD2 (5 bases). The germline V and J ends were trimmed by 0 bases and 5 bases, with 13 bases remaining between them. Germline CDR1 SGHRS, CDR2 YFSETQ. The CDR3 extends over 15 amino acids. The CDR3 spells CASSLDSPAGDTQYF. Here the CDR3 DNA reads TGCGCCAGCAGCTTGGACAGCCCCGCGGGAGATACGCAGTATTTT.

The chain uses TRBV5-1 and TRBJ2-7, with 11 nucleotides matching TRBD1. Losses at the gene ends were 4 bases for V and 0 bases for J; bases not matched to a gene: 9. This CDR3 region has 17 residues. CDR1 and CDR2 (germline): SGHRS, YFSETQ. Written as DNA, the CDR3 is TGCGCCAGCAGCCCGGGACAGGGGGGGTATAGCTCCTACGAGCAGTACTTC. Its translation is CASSPGQGGYSSYEQYF.

The gene calls are TRBV10-3 and TRBJ2-1; 9 bases line up with TRBD2. The V and J ends lost 2 bases and 8 bases, in that order; junction bases with no gene match: 7. The CDR3 runs 15 residues. Germline V gives CDR1 ENHRY, CDR2 SYGVKD. Here the CDR3 reads CAISEEIAGVDEQFF. The CDR3 bases are TGTGCCATCAGTGAGGAAATAGCGGGGGTAGATGAGCAGTTCTTC.

CDR3: CASSQAGATFYNEQFF. The CDR3 DNA reads as TGCGCCAGCAGCCAAGCCGGGGCGACTTTTTACAATGAGCAGTTCTTC. The V and J genes are TRBV4-3 and TRBJ2-1, with D perhaps assigned TRBD1 or TRBD2 (5 bases each). Trimming left V 1 base short and J 4 bases short, with 14 bases between. CDR3 length: 16 amino acids. Per the germline V gene, CDR1 is LGHNA and CDR2 is YSLEER.

V usage is TRBV7-3 and J usage is TRBJ2-3; 10 positions match TRBD1. The germline CDR1 and CDR2 sequences are SGHTA and FQGTGA. This CDR3 contains 16 residues. J gave up 4 bases and V 4 bases, and 8 bases lay outside the gene matches. CDR3 DNA sequence: TGTGCCAGCAGCTACTCCGGGACAGGGGATCCAGATACGCAGTATTTT. Translated, it gives CASSYSGTGDPDTQYF.

Only a few counts were recorded for this clonotype. At one end, the junction sequence differs from germline, possibly due to a read error. V and J are TRBV12-3 or TRBV12-4 and TRBJ2-3; TRBD2 is a possible D gene (6 bases). This CDR3 has 14 residues. The DNA for the CDR3 is TGTGCCAGCAGTTTGGCGGGGAGAACAGATATGCAGTATTTT. This sequence encodes CASSLAGRTDMQYF.

This clonotype was recorded at least ten times. The V call is TRBV20-1, the J call TRBJ2-7; maybe TRBD2 (6 bases). V dropped 4 bases and J dropped 4 bases, with 11 bases sitting between them. This CDR3 comprises 12 residues. The germline V gene encodes CDR1 DFQATT and CDR2 SNEGSKA (reference sequence). The CDR3 sequence: CSAITSRYEQYF. In nucleotides, the CDR3 is TGCAGTGCTATCACTAGCAGGTACGAGCAGTACTTC.